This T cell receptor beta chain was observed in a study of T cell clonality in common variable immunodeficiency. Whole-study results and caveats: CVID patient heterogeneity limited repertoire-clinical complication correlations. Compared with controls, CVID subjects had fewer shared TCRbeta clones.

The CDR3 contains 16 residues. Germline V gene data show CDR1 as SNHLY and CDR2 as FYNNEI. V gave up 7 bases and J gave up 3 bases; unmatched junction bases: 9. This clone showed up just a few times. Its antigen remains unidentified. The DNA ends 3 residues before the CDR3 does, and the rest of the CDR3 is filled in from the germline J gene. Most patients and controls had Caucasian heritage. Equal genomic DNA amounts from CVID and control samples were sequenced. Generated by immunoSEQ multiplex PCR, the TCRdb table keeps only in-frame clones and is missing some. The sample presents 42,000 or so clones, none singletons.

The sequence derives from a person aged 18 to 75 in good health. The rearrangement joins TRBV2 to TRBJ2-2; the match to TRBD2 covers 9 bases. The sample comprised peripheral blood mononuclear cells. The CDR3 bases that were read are TGTGCCAGCAAGTTTGCGGGGGGGCCGGACACCGGGGAG. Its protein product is CASKFAGGPDTGE. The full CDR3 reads CASKFAGGPDTGELFF.